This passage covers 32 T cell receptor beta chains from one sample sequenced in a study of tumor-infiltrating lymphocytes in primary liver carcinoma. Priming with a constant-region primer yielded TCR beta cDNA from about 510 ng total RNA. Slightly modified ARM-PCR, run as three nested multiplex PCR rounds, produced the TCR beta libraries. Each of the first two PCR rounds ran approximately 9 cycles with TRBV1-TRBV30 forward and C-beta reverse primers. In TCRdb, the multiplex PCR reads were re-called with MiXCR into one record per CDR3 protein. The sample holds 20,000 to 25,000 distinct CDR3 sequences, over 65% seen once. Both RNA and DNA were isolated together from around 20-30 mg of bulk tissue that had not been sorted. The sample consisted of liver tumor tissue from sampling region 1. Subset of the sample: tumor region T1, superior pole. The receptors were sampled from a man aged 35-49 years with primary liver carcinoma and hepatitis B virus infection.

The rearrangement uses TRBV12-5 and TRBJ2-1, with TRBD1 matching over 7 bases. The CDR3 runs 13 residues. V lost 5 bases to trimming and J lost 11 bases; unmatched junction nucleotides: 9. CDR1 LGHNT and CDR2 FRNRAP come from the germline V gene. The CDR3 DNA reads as TGTGCTAGTGGTCCCGGGACAGTAAGTAAGCAGTTCTTC. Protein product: CASGPGTVSKQFF.

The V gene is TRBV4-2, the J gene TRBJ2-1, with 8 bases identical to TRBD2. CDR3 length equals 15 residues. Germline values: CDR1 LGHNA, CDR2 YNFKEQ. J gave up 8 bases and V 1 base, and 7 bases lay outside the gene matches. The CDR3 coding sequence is TGTGCCAGCAGCCAAGGACTAGCGAGAGCATATGAGCAGTTCTTC. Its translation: CASSQGLARAYEQFF.

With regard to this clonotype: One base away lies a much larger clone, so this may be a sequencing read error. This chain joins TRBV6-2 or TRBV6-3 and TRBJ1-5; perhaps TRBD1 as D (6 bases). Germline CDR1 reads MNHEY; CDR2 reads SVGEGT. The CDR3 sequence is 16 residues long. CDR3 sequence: CDSSYRQEAGNQPQHF. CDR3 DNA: TGTGACAGCAGTTACCGACAGGAAGCGGGCAATCAGCCCCAGCATTTT.

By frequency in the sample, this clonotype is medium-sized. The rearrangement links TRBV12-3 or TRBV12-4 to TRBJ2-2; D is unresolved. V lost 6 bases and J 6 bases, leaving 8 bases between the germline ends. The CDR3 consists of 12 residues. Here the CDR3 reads CASSLRPGELFF. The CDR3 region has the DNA TGTGCCAGCAGCCTCCGTCCCGGGGAGCTGTTTTTT.

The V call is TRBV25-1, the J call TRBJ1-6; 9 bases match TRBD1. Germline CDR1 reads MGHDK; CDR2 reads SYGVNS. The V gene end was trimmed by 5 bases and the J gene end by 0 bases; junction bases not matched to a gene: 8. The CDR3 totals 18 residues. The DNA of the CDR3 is TGTGCCAGCAGTTCAGAGACAGGGGGTAACTCCTATAATTCACCCCTCCACTTT. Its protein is CASSSETGGNSYNSPLHF.

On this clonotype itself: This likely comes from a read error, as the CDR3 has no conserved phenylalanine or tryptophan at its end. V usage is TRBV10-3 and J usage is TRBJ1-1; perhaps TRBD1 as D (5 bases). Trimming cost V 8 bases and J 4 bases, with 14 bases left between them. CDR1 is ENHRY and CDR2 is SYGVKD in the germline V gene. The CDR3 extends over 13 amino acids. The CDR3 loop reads CAICPAGGTEAFL. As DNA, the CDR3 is TGTGCCATCTGTCCAGCGGGGGGCACTGAAGCTTTCTTA.

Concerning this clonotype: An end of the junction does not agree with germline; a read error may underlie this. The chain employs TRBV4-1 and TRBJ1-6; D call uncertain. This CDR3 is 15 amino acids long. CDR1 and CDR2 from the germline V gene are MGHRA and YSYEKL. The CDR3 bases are TGCGCCAGCAGCCAAGTTCGGGTTCCTGATTCACGCCTCCACTTT. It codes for CASSQVRVPDSRLHF.

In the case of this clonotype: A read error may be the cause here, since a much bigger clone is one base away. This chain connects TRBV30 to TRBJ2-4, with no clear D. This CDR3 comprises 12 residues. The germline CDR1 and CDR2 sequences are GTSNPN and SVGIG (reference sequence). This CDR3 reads CVWSPTGDTQYF. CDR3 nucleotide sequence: TGTGTCTGGAGCCCCACCGGCGACACTCAGTACTTC.

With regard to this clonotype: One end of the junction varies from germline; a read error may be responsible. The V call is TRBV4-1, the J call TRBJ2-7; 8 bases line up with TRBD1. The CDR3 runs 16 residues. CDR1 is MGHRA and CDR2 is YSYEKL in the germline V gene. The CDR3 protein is CAISRAGTGSSYEQYF. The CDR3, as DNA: TGCGCCATCAGCCGTGCCGGGACAGGCTCATCCTACGAGCAGTACTTC.

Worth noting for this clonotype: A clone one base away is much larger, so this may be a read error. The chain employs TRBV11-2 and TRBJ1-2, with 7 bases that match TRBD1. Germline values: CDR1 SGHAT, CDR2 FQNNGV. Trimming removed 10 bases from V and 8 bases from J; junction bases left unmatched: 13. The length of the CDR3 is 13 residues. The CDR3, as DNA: TGTGCCATCACTCAGGGGGGGGGTGGAGGCTACACCTTC. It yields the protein CAITQGGGGGYTF.

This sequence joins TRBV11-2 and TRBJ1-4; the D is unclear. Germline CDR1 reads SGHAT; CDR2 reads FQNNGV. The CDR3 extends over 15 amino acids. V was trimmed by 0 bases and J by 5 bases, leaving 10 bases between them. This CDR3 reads CASSLDGFTNEKLFF. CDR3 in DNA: TGTGCCAGCAGCTTAGATGGGTTCACGAATGAAAAACTGTTTTTT.

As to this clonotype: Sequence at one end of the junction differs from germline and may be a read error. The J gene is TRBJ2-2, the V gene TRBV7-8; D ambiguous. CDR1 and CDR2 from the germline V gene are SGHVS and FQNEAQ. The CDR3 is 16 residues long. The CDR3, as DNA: TGTGTCAGCAACTTTCTTCGGGCGGTTAACACCGGGGAGCTGTTTTTT. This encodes CVSNFLRAVNTGELFF.

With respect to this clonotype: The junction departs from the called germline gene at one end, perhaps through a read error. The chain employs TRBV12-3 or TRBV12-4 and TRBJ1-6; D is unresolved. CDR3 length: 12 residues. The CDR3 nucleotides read TGTGCCTGCAGTTCAAAGAGTTCACCCCTCCACTTT. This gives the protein CACSSKSSPLHF.

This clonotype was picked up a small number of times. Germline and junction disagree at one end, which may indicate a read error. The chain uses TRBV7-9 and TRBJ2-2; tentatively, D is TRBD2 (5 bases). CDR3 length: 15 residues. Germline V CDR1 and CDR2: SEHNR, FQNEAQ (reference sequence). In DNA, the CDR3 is TGTGCCAGCAGCCCCTCATGGAGAAGCACCGGGGAGTTGTTTTTT. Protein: CASSPSWRSTGELFF.

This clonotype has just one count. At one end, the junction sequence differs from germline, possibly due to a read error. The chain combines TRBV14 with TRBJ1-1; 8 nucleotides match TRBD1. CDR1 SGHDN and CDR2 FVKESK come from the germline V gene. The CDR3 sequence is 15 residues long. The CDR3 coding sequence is TGTACCATCAGCCAAGATTCCCGGGACAGGTCGGAAGTTTTCTTT. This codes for CTISQDSRDRSEVFF.

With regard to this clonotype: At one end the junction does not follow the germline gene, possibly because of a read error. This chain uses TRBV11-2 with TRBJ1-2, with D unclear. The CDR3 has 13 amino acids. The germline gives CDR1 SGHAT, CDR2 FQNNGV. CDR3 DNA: TGCGCCAGCAGCTTAGGAGCTAGTTATGGCTACACCTTC. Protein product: CASSLGASYGYTF. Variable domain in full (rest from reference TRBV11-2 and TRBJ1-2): EAGVAQSPRYKIIEKRQSVAFWCNPISGHATLYWYQQILGQGPKLLIQFQNNGVVDDSQLPKDRFSAERLKGVDSTLKIQPAKLEDSAVYLCASSLGASYGYTFGSGTRLTVV.

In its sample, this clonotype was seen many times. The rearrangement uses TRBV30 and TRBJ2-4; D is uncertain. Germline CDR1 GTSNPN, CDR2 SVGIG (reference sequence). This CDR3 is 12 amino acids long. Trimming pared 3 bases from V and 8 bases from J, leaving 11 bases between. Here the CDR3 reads CAWSPTGDIQYF. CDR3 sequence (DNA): TGTGCCTGGAGCCCCACCGGCGACATTCAGTACTTC.

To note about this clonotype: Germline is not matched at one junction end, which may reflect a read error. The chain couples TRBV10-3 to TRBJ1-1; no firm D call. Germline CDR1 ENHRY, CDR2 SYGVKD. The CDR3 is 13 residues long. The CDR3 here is CTISPAGGTEAFF. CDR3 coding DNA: TGTACCATCAGTCCAGCGGGTGGCACTGAAGCTTTCTTT.

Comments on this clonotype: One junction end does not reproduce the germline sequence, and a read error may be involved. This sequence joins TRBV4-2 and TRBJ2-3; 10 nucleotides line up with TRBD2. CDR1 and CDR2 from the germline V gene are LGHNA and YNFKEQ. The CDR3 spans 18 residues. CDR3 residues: CASSQMALLAGAIDTQYF. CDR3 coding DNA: TGTGCCAGCAGCCAAATGGCGCTTCTAGCGGGAGCGATAGATACGCAGTATTTC.

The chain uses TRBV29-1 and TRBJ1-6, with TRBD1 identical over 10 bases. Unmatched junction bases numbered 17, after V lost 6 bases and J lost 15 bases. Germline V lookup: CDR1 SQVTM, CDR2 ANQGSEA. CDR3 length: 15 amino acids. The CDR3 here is CSVSRVGQGDSYLHF. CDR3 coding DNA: TGCAGCGTCTCCCGGGTTGGACAGGGGGACTCATACCTCCACTTT. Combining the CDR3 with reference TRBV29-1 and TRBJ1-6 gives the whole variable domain SAVISQKPSRDICQRGTSLTIQCQVDSQVTMMFWYRQQPGQSLTLIATANQGSEATYESGFVIDKFPISRPNLTFSTLTVSNMSPEDSSIYLCSVSRVGQGDSYLHFGNGTRLTVT.

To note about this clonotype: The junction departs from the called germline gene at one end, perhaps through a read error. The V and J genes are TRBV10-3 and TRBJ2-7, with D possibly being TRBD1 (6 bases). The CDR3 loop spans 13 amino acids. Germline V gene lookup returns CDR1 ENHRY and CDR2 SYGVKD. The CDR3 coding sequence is TGTGCCATCGGTGAGGACAGCACCTACGAGCAGTATTTC. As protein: CAIGEDSTYEQYF.

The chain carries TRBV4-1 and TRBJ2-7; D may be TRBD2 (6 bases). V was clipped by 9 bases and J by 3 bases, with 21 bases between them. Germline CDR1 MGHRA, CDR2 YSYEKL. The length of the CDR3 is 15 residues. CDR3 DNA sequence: TGCGCCAGGGGCCAAGATGAAGGCGGGAACTACGAGCAGTACTTC. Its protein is CARGQDEGGNYEQYF.

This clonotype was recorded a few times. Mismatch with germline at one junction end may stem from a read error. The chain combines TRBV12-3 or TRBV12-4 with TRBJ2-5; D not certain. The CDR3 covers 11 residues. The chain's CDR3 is CTSSSPETQYF. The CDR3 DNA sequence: TGTACCAGCAGCTCGCCGGAGACCCAGTACTTC.

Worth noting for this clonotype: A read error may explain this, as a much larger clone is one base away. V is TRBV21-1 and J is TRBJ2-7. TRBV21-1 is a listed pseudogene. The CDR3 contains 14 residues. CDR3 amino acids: CASSKPRHSYDQYF. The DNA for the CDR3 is TGTGCCAGCAGCAAACCGAGACACTCCTACGATCAGTACTTC.

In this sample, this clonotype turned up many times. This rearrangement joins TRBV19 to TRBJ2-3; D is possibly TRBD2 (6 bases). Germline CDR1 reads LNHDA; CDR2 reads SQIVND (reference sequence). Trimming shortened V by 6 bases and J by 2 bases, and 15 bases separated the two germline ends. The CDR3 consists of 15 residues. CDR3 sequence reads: CASRGGTGFTDTQYF. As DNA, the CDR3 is TGTGCCAGTAGGGGAGGAACGGGATTCACAGATACGCAGTATTTT. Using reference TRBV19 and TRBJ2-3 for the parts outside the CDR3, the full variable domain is DGGITQSPKYLFRKEGQNVTLSCEQNLNHDAMYWYRQDPGQGLRLIYYSQIVNDFQKGDIAEGYSVSREKKESFPLTVTSAQKNPTAFYLCASRGGTGFTDTQYFGPGTRLTVL.

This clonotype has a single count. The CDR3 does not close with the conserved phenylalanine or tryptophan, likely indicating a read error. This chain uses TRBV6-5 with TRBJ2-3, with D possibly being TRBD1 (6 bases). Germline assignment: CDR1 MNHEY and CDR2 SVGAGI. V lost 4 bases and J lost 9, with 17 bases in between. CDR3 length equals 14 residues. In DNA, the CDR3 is TGTGCCAGCAGTTGCTCGAGGGGACATGAGACGCAGTATATT. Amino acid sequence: CASSCSRGHETQYI.

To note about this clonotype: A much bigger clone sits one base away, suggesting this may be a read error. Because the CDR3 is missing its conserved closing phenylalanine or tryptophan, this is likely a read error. CDR3 loop: CASSTGLADTGELFV. CDR3 sequence (DNA): TGTGCCAGCAGTACGGGACTAGCGGACACCGGGGAGCTGTTTGTT. The V gene is TRBV6-2 or TRBV6-3, the J gene TRBJ2-2, with TRBD2 identical over 11 bases. CDR1 is MNHEY, CDR2 SVGEGT, per germline. The ends lost 5 bases at V and 3 bases at J; junction bases unmatched: 2. This CDR3 contains 15 residues.

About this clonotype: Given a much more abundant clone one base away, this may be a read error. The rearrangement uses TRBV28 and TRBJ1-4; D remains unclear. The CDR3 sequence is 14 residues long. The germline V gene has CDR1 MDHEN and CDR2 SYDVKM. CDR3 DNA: TGTGCCAACAGTTTATTGTCAGGACTAGGACAACTGTTTTTT. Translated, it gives CANSLLSGLGQLFF.

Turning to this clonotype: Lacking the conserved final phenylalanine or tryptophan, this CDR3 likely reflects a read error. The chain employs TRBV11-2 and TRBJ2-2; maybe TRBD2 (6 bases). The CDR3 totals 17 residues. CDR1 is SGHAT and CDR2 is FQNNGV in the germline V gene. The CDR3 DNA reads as TGTGCTAGCACCTTAACATTAGGAGGGGCGAACACCGGGGAGCTGTTTATT. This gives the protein CASTLTLGGANTGELFI.

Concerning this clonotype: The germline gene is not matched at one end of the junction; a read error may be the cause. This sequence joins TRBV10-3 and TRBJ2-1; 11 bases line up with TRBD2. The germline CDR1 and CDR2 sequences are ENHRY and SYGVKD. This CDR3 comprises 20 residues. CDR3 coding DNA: TGTGCCTTCAGTGGGGGACTAGCGGATTATAAAAGTAGCTCCTACAGTGAGCGGTTCTTC. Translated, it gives CAFSGGLADYKSSSYSERFF.

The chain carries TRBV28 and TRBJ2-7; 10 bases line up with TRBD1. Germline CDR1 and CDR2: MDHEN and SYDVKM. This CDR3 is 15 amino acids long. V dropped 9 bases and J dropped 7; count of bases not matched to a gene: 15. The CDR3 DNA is TGTGCCAGTAGAATACAACTTGGACAGGGGGTGGAGCAGTACTTC. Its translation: CASRIQLGQGVEQYF. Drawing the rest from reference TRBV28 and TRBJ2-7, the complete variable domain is DVKVTQSSRYLVKRTGEKVFLECVQDMDHENMFWYRQDPGLGLRLIYFSYDVKMKEKGDIPEGYSVSREKKERFSLILESASTNQTSMYLCASRIQLGQGVEQYFGPGTRLTVT.

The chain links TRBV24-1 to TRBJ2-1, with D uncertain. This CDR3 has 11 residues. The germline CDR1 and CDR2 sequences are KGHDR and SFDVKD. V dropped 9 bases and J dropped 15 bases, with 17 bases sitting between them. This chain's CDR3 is CATGTLNERFF. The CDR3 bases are TGTGCCACCGGAACCCTCAATGAACGGTTCTTC.